Listed below are T cell receptor beta chains from one sample, sequenced in a study of graft-versus-host responses after intestinal transplantation. Method: immunoSEQ multiplex PCR; TCRdb's copy keeps in-frame clones and lacks some. The data show tens of thousands of clones, with around 96% seen just once and 0.45% to 0.65% held by the top ten. The antigens these receptors bind are not known. Material: unstimulated CD8+ T cells sorted from spleen or lymph node cells, obtained before transplant. The receptors were sampled from a human donor who was the organ donor for an intestinal transplant. Both conserved end residues are part of each CDR3. Fields, in order: J gene, D gene, V gene, clone size, CDR3 protein, CDR3 DNA. A D gene is named only where the DNA matches it firmly. Size values are once, few and many counts, or a class for expanded clones, and some rows have none.

j_call: TRBJ2-5; d_call: TRBD2; v_call: TRBV4-1; clone_size: NA; cdr3_aa: CASSQAGGQETQYF; cdr3_nt: TGCGCCAGCAGCCAAGCGGGGGGGCAAGAGACCCAGTACTTC
j_call: TRBJ2-1; d_call: NA; v_call: TRBV6-1; clone_size: NA; cdr3_aa: CASSNSYNEQFF; cdr3_nt: TGTGCCAGCAGTAACTCTTACAATGAGCAGTTCTTC
j_call: TRBJ2-7; d_call: NA; v_call: TRBV6-6; clone_size: NA; cdr3_aa: CASSYNLGWASYEQYF; cdr3_nt: TGTGCCAGCAGTTACAACCTCGGGTGGGCATCCTACGAGCAGTACTTC
j_call: TRBJ2-2; d_call: NA; v_call: TRBV6-5; clone_size: NA; cdr3_aa: CASSYSTGNTGELFF; cdr3_nt: TGTGCCAGCAGTTACTCGACAGGGAACACCGGGGAGCTGTTTTTT
j_call: TRBJ2-1; d_call: NA; v_call: TRBV10-1; clone_size: NA; cdr3_aa: CASSESSSVGGPYNEQFF; cdr3_nt: TGCGCCAGCAGTGAATCCAGTTCCGTGGGGGGCCCTTACAATGAGCAGTTCTTC
j_call: TRBJ1-5; d_call: TRBD1; v_call: TRBV2; clone_size: NA; cdr3_aa: CASSEARRGLGQPQHF; cdr3_nt: TGTGCCAGCAGTGAAGCGCGCAGGGGGCTAGGTCAGCCCCAGCATTTT
j_call: TRBJ2-4; d_call: NA; v_call: TRBV5-6; clone_size: NA; cdr3_aa: CASSLGLAKNIQYF; cdr3_nt: TGTGCCAGCAGCCTGGGATTAGCCAAAAACATTCAGTACTTC
j_call: TRBJ2-1; d_call: NA; v_call: TRBV25-1; clone_size: NA; cdr3_aa: CASSEYSWNEQFF; cdr3_nt: TGTGCCAGCAGTGAATATTCGTGGAATGAGCAGTTCTTC
j_call: TRBJ1-2; d_call: NA; v_call: TRBV11-2; clone_size: NA; cdr3_aa: CASSLYLRNYGYTF; cdr3_nt: TGTGCCAGCAGCTTATACCTCAGGAACTATGGCTACACCTTC
j_call: TRBJ2-7; d_call: NA; v_call: TRBV27; clone_size: NA; cdr3_aa: CASGVGAYEQYF; cdr3_nt: TGTGCCAGCGGTGTGGGTGCCTACGAGCAGTACTTC
j_call: TRBJ2-7; d_call: TRBD2; v_call: TRBV29-1; clone_size: NA; cdr3_aa: CSVEFERGPSYEQYF; cdr3_nt: TGCAGCGTTGAGTTCGAGCGGGGGCCGTCCTACGAGCAGTACTTC
j_call: TRBJ2-5; d_call: NA; v_call: TRBV6-5; clone_size: NA; cdr3_aa: CASSRPDGGKTQYF; cdr3_nt: TGTGCCAGCAGTCGCCCGGACGGGGGCAAGACCCAGTACTTC
j_call: TRBJ1-2; d_call: TRBD1; v_call: TRBV27; clone_size: NA; cdr3_aa: CASSDRGQGYTF; cdr3_nt: TGTGCCAGCAGCGACAGGGGGCAGGGCTACACCTTC
j_call: TRBJ2-7; d_call: NA; v_call: TRBV11-1; clone_size: NA; cdr3_aa: CASSLLQGYEQYF; cdr3_nt: TGTGCCAGCAGCTTATTGCAGGGCTACGAGCAGTACTTC
j_call: TRBJ1-3; d_call: NA; v_call: TRBV4-3; clone_size: NA; cdr3_aa: CASSQDLAGGASGNTIYF; cdr3_nt: TGCGCCAGCAGCCAAGATCTCGCGGGGGGGGCCTCTGGAAACACCATATATTTT
j_call: TRBJ2-7; d_call: NA; v_call: TRBV14; clone_size: NA; cdr3_aa: CASSSSITAISSYEQYF; cdr3_nt: TGTGCCAGCAGCTCCTCCATCACAGCCATTTCTTCCTACGAGCAGTACTTC
j_call: TRBJ1-1; d_call: TRBD1; v_call: TRBV15; clone_size: NA; cdr3_aa: CATSARQGGGTEAFF; cdr3_nt: TGTGCCACCAGCGCACGACAGGGCGGCGGCACTGAAGCTTTCTTT
j_call: TRBJ2-3; d_call: NA; v_call: TRBV7-3; clone_size: once; cdr3_aa: CASSLMGGTDTQYF; cdr3_nt: TGTGCCAGCAGCTTAATGGGTGGGACAGATACGCAGTATTTT
j_call: TRBJ1-3; d_call: NA; v_call: TRBV6-1; clone_size: few; cdr3_aa: CASNRAGNTIYF; cdr3_nt: TGTGCCAGCAACAGGGCTGGAAACACCATATATTTT